Shown below are 26 T cell receptor beta chains from a single sample sequenced in a study of cytomegalovirus exposure and HLA in healthy donors. A multiplex PCR was run with 60 Vbeta primers and 13 Jbeta primers. The assay was immunoSEQ multiplex PCR, and TCRdb's table has in-frame clones only and misses some. The sample has 140,000 or so clones; about two thirds are singletons. Sequences were obtained from PBMCs. Every receptor here comes from a man aged 40-55 years in good health and CMV-seronegative.

The chain combines TRBV9 with TRBJ1-2; D is unresolved. This CDR3 region has 15 residues. V dropped 3 bases and J dropped 6 bases, with 18 bases sitting between them. The germline V gene has CDR1 SGDLS and CDR2 YYNGEE. This CDR3 reads CASSEAGDIGHGYTF. CDR3 bases: TGTGCCAGCAGCGAGGCCGGGGATATCGGCCATGGCTACACCTTC.

In its sample, this clone was seen a few times. This chain joins TRBV28 and TRBJ2-5, with D possibly TRBD1 on 5 matching bases. Germline CDR1 MDHEN, CDR2 SYDVKM. Trimming pared 6 bases from V and 5 bases from J, leaving 25 bases between. The CDR3 is 17 residues long. CDR3 loop: CASRGRGTVTVLETQYF. CDR3 in DNA: TGTGCCAGCAGGGGAAGGGGAACCGTCACGGTCCTGGAGACCCAGTACTTC. Looking up the rest from reference TRBV28 and TRBJ2-5 gives the full variable domain: DVKVTQSSRYLVKRTGEKVFLECVQDMDHENMFWYRQDPGLGLRLIYFSYDVKMKEKGDIPEGYSVSREKKERFSLILESASTNQTSMYLCASRGRGTVTVLETQYFGPGTRLLVL.

This chain connects TRBV9 to TRBJ2-4; 10 nucleotides line up with TRBD2. CDR3 length equals 16 residues. V trimming: 2 bases; J trimming: 2 bases; junction bases outside the gene matches: 4. Germline-derived CDR1 and CDR2 are SGDLS and YYNGEE. CDR3 nucleotide sequence: TGTGCCAGCAGCGTTAAAGCGGGGGGGCCCAAAAACATTCAGTACTTC. As protein: CASSVKAGGPKNIQYF.

V is TRBV13 and J is TRBJ2-7; the D gene is possibly TRBD1 (6 bases). From germline, CDR1 is PRHDT and CDR2 FYEKMQ (reference sequence). V lost 5 bases and J lost 2, with 16 bases in between. CDR3 size: 15 residues. In DNA, the CDR3 is TGTGCCAGCAGCGGGGGCCACAGGGTAACCTACGAGCAGTACTTC. It codes for CASSGGHRVTYEQYF.

J is TRBJ1-5 and V is TRBV19; 8 bases align to TRBD1. From germline, CDR1 is LNHDA and CDR2 SQIVND (reference sequence). This CDR3 comprises 15 residues. Losses at the gene ends were 5 bases for V and 8 bases for J; bases not matched to a gene: 11. The CDR3 DNA sequence: TGTGCCAGTAGTCCCCGGGACAGGACCCCGGAGCCCCAGCATTTT. Protein: CASSPRDRTPEPQHF. Combining the CDR3 with reference TRBV19 and TRBJ1-5 gives the whole variable domain DGGITQSPKYLFRKEGQNVTLSCEQNLNHDAMYWYRQDPGQGLRLIYYSQIVNDFQKGDIAEGYSVSREKKESFPLTVTSAQKNPTAFYLCASSPRDRTPEPQHFGDGTRLSIL.

This clone was seen a single time. The chain carries TRBV7-8 and TRBJ2-2; 7 bases align to TRBD1. CDR1 and CDR2 from the germline V gene are SGHVS and FQNEAQ. V lost 5 bases, J lost 1 base, and 7 bases stayed unmatched. This CDR3 contains 16 residues. Here the CDR3 reads CASSRPQGQNTGELFF. The CDR3 nucleotides are TGTGCCAGCAGCCGACCACAGGGGCAGAACACCGGGGAGCTGTTTTTT.

The genes are TRBV19 and TRBJ2-5; 11 nucleotides match TRBD1. The V gene's germline CDR1 is LNHDA and CDR2 SQIVND (reference sequence). The CDR3 consists of 15 residues. V trimming: 6 bases; J trimming: 5 bases; junction bases outside the gene matches: 8. The CDR3 sequence: CASRARTGGVETQYF. The CDR3 nucleotides read TGTGCCAGTAGAGCTAGGACAGGGGGCGTGGAGACCCAGTACTTC.

The chain has TRBV4-3 and TRBJ2-2; D may be TRBD1 (6 bases). The CDR3 runs 17 residues. Germline assignment: CDR1 LGHNA and CDR2 YSLEER. Trimming shortened V by 4 bases and J by 4 bases, and 19 bases separated the two germline ends. CDR3 nucleotide sequence: TGCGCCAGCAGCCGACCCGGGACACCCCACGGCACCGGGGAGCTGTTTTTT. Protein: CASSRPGTPHGTGELFF.

V is TRBV6-5 and J is TRBJ2-5; 7 bases line up with TRBD1. The DNA end is more similar to TRBJ2-7, so the J call may be wrong. The CDR3 covers 15 residues. Germline values: CDR1 MNHEY, CDR2 SVGAGI. This chain's CDR3 is CASRNGPTGSYEQYF. CDR3 in DNA: TGTGCCAGCAGAAACGGACCGACAGGGTCCTACGAGCAGTACTTC.

This clone showed up just once. V is TRBV6-5 and J is TRBJ2-7; the match to TRBD1 covers 9 bases. Germline loops: CDR1 MNHEY, CDR2 SVGAGI. The CDR3 has 13 amino acids. V shed 6 bases and J 5 bases; nucleotides not matched to a gene: 5. This CDR3 reads CASRGTGNHEQYF. DNA for the CDR3: TGTGCCAGCAGAGGGACAGGGAACCACGAGCAGTACTTC.

The chain uses TRBV7-2 and TRBJ2-1, with 12 bases lining up with TRBD2. In germline, CDR1 is SGHTA, CDR2 FQGNSA. The CDR3 runs 14 residues. With 8 bases clipped from V and 10 bases from J, the junction kept 9 bases outside the gene matches. This chain's CDR3 is CASLQGLAGGEQFF. CDR3 in DNA: TGTGCCAGCTTGCAGGGACTAGCGGGCGGAGAGCAGTTCTTC. The complete variable domain, with remaining parts taken from reference TRBV7-2 and TRBJ2-1, reads GAGVSQSPSNKVTEKGKDVELRCDPISGHTALYWYRQSLGQGLEFLIYFQGNSAPDKSGLPSDRFSAERTGGSVSTLTIQRTQQEDSAVYLCASLQGLAGGEQFFGPGTRLTVL.

The V gene is TRBV4-2, the J gene TRBJ1-4, with D maybe TRBD1 (5 bases). V lost 1 base, J lost 7 bases, and 13 bases lay in between. Germline CDR1 is LGHNA and CDR2 is YNFKEQ. CDR3 length: 15 residues. The CDR3: CASSQVTQGSEKLFF. Here the CDR3 DNA reads TGTGCCAGCAGCCAAGTTACTCAGGGATCTGAAAAACTGTTTTTT.

The rearrangement joins TRBV5-1 to TRBJ2-3, with TRBD2 as a possible D gene (6 bases). Per germline, CDR1 SGHRS and CDR2 YFSETQ. There are 15 residues in the CDR3. Trimming pared 1 base from V and 0 bases from J, leaving 9 bases between. The DNA of the CDR3 is TGCGCCAGCAGCTTGCAGGCGGGGAGCACAGATACGCAGTATTTT. The encoded protein is CASSLQAGSTDTQYF.

This rearrangement joins TRBV19 to TRBJ2-7, with 8 bases matching TRBD1. The CDR3 has 12 amino acids. Germline V CDR1 and CDR2: LNHDA, SQIVND (reference sequence). With V trimmed by 5 bases and J by 7 bases, 4 bases remained unmatched. CDR3 loop: CASSYRDREQYF. The CDR3 DNA reads as TGTGCCAGTAGTTATCGGGACAGGGAGCAGTACTTC.

The V gene is TRBV30, the J gene TRBJ2-3; tentative D call: TRBD1 (5 bases). Germline-derived CDR1 and CDR2 are GTSNPN and SVGIG (reference sequence). Trimming removed 1 base from V and 4 bases from J, with 12 bases in between. There are 14 residues in the CDR3. In DNA, the CDR3 is TGTGCCTGGAGTGGGGGCAGGGCGGCAGATACGCAGTATTTT. Its translation is CAWSGGRAADTQYF.

The J gene is TRBJ1-3, the V gene TRBV4-1; unclear D gene. The germline gives CDR1 MGHRA, CDR2 YSYEKL. The CDR3 consists of 15 residues. V lost 3 bases and J 0 bases, leaving 9 bases between the germline ends. The CDR3 region is CASSQGGYSGNTIYF. The CDR3 bases are TGCGCCAGCAGCCAGGGAGGGTACTCTGGAAACACCATATATTTT.

This clone was seen a handful of times. The rearrangement links TRBV7-9 to TRBJ2-7; 7 nucleotides match TRBD1. This CDR3 has 16 residues. The ends lost 0 bases at V and 4 bases at J; junction bases unmatched: 9. From germline, CDR1 is SEHNR and CDR2 FQNEAQ (reference sequence). CDR3 in amino acids: CASSLAERGHTYEQYF. CDR3 in DNA: TGTGCCAGCAGCTTAGCCGAAAGGGGGCACACTTACGAGCAGTACTTC.

V gene TRBV28 combines with J gene TRBJ2-7; TRBD1 aligns across 10 bases. V shed 5 bases and J 2 bases; nucleotides not matched to a gene: 9. Germline values: CDR1 MDHEN, CDR2 SYDVKM. The CDR3 runs to 16 residues. In nucleotides, the CDR3 is TGTGCCAGCAGTCTCAAACTAGACAGGGGGCCCTACGAGCAGTACTTC. Residues: CASSLKLDRGPYEQYF.

This chain connects TRBV15 to TRBJ2-7, with D uncertain. The V gene's germline CDR1 is LNHNV and CDR2 YYDKDF (reference sequence). The CDR3 totals 13 residues. V was trimmed by 0 bases and J by 4 bases, leaving 7 bases between them. DNA of the CDR3: TGTGCCACCAGCAGAGATACGGGTTACGAGCAGTACTTC. Translating gives CATSRDTGYEQYF.

There are a few counts of this clone. This sequence joins TRBV7-6 and TRBJ2-2; 8 bases align to TRBD1. The CDR3 covers 15 residues. Germline CDR1 SGHVS, CDR2 FNYEAQ. With V trimmed by 5 bases and J by 1 base, 3 bases remained unmatched. CDR3 sequence: CASSPRGQNTGELFF. The DNA of the CDR3 is TGTGCCAGCAGCCCCAGGGGGCAGAACACCGGGGAGCTGTTTTTT. Variable domain in full (rest from reference TRBV7-6 and TRBJ2-2): GAGVSQSPRYKVTKRGQDVALRCDPISGHVSLYWYRQALGQGPEFLTYFNYEAQQDKSGLPNDRFSAERPEGSISTLTIQRTEQRDSAMYRCASSPRGQNTGELFFGEGSRLTVL.

The chain couples TRBV6-1 to TRBJ1-1; D ambiguous. The V gene's germline CDR1 is MNHNS and CDR2 SASEGT. V was pared by 4 bases and J by 1 base, with 7 bases between. The CDR3 covers 13 residues. CDR3 bases: TGTGCCAGCAGTGCAGATCCGAACACTGAAGCTTTCTTT. This encodes CASSADPNTEAFF.

CDR3 sequence (DNA): TGTGCCTGGAGTGTACTAGCCGGCGTGGGAGATACGCAGTATTTT. This translates into CAWSVLAGVGDTQYF. The rearrangement links TRBV30 to TRBJ2-3; D perhaps matches TRBD2 (6 bases). V was trimmed by 0 bases and J by 5 bases, leaving 15 bases between them. The CDR3 is 15 amino acids. Germline lookup yields CDR1 GTSNPN and CDR2 SVGIG (reference sequence). Drawing the rest from reference TRBV30 and TRBJ2-3, the complete variable domain is SQTIHQWPATLVQPVGSPLSLECTVEGTSNPNLYWYRQAAGRGLQLLFYSVGIGQISSEVPQNLSASRPQDRQFILSSKKLLLSDSGFYLCAWSVLAGVGDTQYFGPGTRLTVL.

With regard to this clone: The same CDR3 can be traced to other DNA sequences in this sample. The DNA of the CDR3 is TGTGCCAGCAGCGTAGGACAGGGTAATCAGCCCCAGCATTTT. Residues: CASSVGQGNQPQHF. V gene TRBV9 combines with J gene TRBJ1-5; 7 nucleotides line up with TRBD1. With 0 bases clipped from V and 4 bases from J, the junction kept 1 base outside the gene matches. The CDR3 has 14 residues. Germline CDR1 reads SGDLS; CDR2 reads YYNGEE.

The chain uses TRBV2 and TRBJ1-1, with 8 bases that match TRBD1. Germline loops: CDR1 SNHLY, CDR2 FYNNEI. The CDR3 consists of 13 residues. Trimming removed 7 bases from V and 8 bases from J; junction bases left unmatched: 9. The CDR3 DNA reads TGTGCCAGCATCCAACCGGGACAGGCCGAAGCTTTCTTT. The encoded protein is CASIQPGQAEAFF.

The J gene is TRBJ2-6, the V gene TRBV10-1, with TRBD1 identical over 8 bases. The V and J ends lost 3 bases and 0 bases, in that order; junction bases with no gene match: 19. This CDR3 is 22 amino acids long. CDR1 is WNHNN and CDR2 is SYGVQD in the germline V gene (reference sequence). The CDR3: CASSDYWDRLLLSRSGANVLTF. The CDR3 DNA reads as TGCGCCAGCAGTGACTACTGGGACAGGTTACTACTGAGCCGCTCTGGGGCCAACGTCCTGACTTTC.

The chain combines TRBV4-1 with TRBJ1-6, with 10 bases identical to TRBD1. This CDR3 comprises 16 residues. Germline CDR1 MGHRA, CDR2 YSYEKL. With V trimmed by 5 bases and J by 5 bases, 6 bases remained unmatched. The CDR3 DNA follows: TGCGCCAGCAGCTCCGGGACAGGGGCCGATAATTCACCCCTCCACTTT. It translates to CASSSGTGADNSPLHF.